Presented here are 27 T cell receptor beta chains from one specimen sequenced in a study of Graves' ophthalmopathy and Graves' hyperthyroidism. Amplification from RNA transcripts yielded the TCR beta CDR3 regions. RT-PCR was first run with HTBI primers, then multiplex PCR in a second round. One entry per CDR3 protein results from TCRdb running MiXCR on the multiplex PCR reads. The sample has about 480,000 distinct CDR3 sequences, about an eighth seen once. Input material: blood. The receptors shown here come from a woman in her 30s with Graves' ophthalmopathy.

This clonotype was recorded many times. This chain joins TRBV28 and TRBJ1-1; D gene ambiguous. CDR3 size: 14 residues. Germline CDR1 is MDHEN and CDR2 is SYDVKM. Trimming took 5 bases from V and 5 from J, leaving 15 bases between them. The CDR3 bases are TGTGCCAGCAGTCCAGCGGCAGAATTGACTGAAGCTTTCTTT. Protein: CASSPAAELTEAFF.

This clonotype showed up many times. V gene TRBV13 combines with J gene TRBJ2-7; D gene unclear. Germline V lookup: CDR1 PRHDT, CDR2 FYEKMQ (reference sequence). Trimming left V 3 bases short and J 0 bases short, with 12 bases between. The CDR3 runs to 15 residues. CDR3 amino acids: CASSLGLGYSYEQYF. Written as DNA, the CDR3 is TGTGCCAGCAGCTTGGGGTTGGGGTACTCCTACGAGCAGTACTTC.

This clonotype was detected ten times or more. The missing conserved phenylalanine or tryptophan at the end of this CDR3 makes a read error likely. The chain links TRBV6-1 to TRBJ1-2; 7 bases align to TRBD1. The CDR3 covers 13 residues. The V and J ends lost 7 bases and 4 bases, in that order; junction bases with no gene match: 6. Germline assignment: CDR1 MNHNS and CDR2 SASEGT. For the CDR3, the DNA is TGTGCCAGCACAGGCGCAGGGGGCTATGGCTACACCTCC. Protein sequence: CASTGAGGYGYTS.

The sample holds many counts of this clonotype. CDR3 protein: CASSYWGRETQYF. The DNA for the CDR3 is TGTGCCAGCAGTTACTGGGGTAGGGAGACCCAGTACTTC. J is TRBJ2-5 and V is TRBV6-5; D gene unclear. Trimming removed 1 base from V and 5 bases from J, with 8 bases in between. This CDR3 region has 13 residues. Germline V gene data show CDR1 as MNHEY and CDR2 as SVGAGI.

This clonotype was counted a few times. The chain links TRBV10-3 to TRBJ2-2, with D perhaps TRBD1 or TRBD2 (6 bases each). Germline CDR1 and CDR2: ENHRY and SYGVKD. The CDR3 runs 17 residues. V was clipped by 4 bases and J by 4 bases, with 19 bases between them. The CDR3 DNA reads as TGTGCCATCAGTGCGCCCCCGAGGGGGGTTAGCACCGGGGAGCTGTTTTTT. Translated: CAISAPPRGVSTGELFF.

This clonotype was observed a few times. The chain uses TRBV20-1 and TRBJ2-5; TRBD2 is a possible D gene (6 bases). Trimming removed 7 bases at V and 5 bases at J, with 14 bases between. The CDR3 extends over 12 amino acids. Germline values: CDR1 DFQATT, CDR2 SNEGSKA (reference sequence). The DNA of the CDR3 is TGCAGTGGCGGGGACGGTGTGGAGACCCAGTACTTC. Amino acid sequence: CSGGDGVETQYF.

The chain has TRBV5-1 and TRBJ1-2, with TRBD1 matching over 7 bases. Losses at the gene ends were 4 bases for V and 4 bases for J; bases not matched to a gene: 13. This CDR3 contains 16 residues. Looked up from germline, CDR1 is SGHRS and CDR2 is YFSETQ. CDR3 bases: TGCGCCAGCAGCCAGCTAGGGGGCGGCATCTCCTATGGCTACACCTTC. As protein: CASSQLGGGISYGYTF.

This chain uses TRBV28 with TRBJ1-2; weak D call: TRBD1 (5 bases). The germline V gene has CDR1 MDHEN and CDR2 SYDVKM. This CDR3 region has 15 residues. V was clipped by 5 bases and J by 4 bases, with 17 bases between them. CDR3 bases: TGTGCCAGCAGTCCCCCGGGACGGGAATTCTATGGCTACACCTTC. Amino acid sequence: CASSPPGREFYGYTF.

This sequence joins TRBV18 and TRBJ1-5; D may be TRBD1 (5 bases). The V gene's germline CDR1 is KGHSH and CDR2 LQKENI. CDR3 length: 15 amino acids. V shed 3 bases and J shed 6 bases, with 15 bases lying between them. As DNA, the CDR3 is TGTGCCAGCTCACCCGGGACCCTCGCCGGTCAGCCCCAGCATTTT. Translating gives CASSPGTLAGQPQHF.

This clonotype was observed many times. The genes are TRBV24-1 and TRBJ1-5, with TRBD1 identical over 9 bases. Germline V gene lookup returns CDR1 KGHDR and CDR2 SFDVKD. The V and J ends lost 4 bases and 4 bases, in that order; junction bases with no gene match: 4. CDR3 size: 15 residues. The CDR3: CATSERTGDNQPQHF. The DNA for the CDR3 is TGTGCCACCAGTGAACGGACAGGGGATAATCAGCCCCAGCATTTT.

The table lists this clonotype with many counts. The chain uses TRBV20-1 and TRBJ2-7; a possible D gene is TRBD1 (6 bases). This CDR3 is built from 18 residues. Trimming pared 5 bases from V and 2 bases from J, leaving 28 bases between. Germline values: CDR1 DFQATT, CDR2 SNEGSKA (reference sequence). The CDR3 region has the DNA TGCAGTGCTCTAAATCCGGGACAAAGCCCGTCTATGACCTACGAGCAGTACTTC. Encoded protein: CSALNPGQSPSMTYEQYF.

This clonotype was observed many times. The V call is TRBV6-1, the J call TRBJ1-6, with D perhaps TRBD1 (6 bases). Germline V gives CDR1 MNHNS, CDR2 SASEGT. With 2 bases removed from V and 10 bases from J, the gap between germline ends came to 15 bases. The CDR3 is made up of 15 amino acids. CDR3 DNA sequence: TGTGCCAGCAGTGAATGGGAACAGGGCGGATCACCCCTCCACTTT. Amino acids: CASSEWEQGGSPLHF.

This clonotype showed up many times. The chain joins TRBV28 to TRBJ2-5; 8 nucleotides align to TRBD1. Germline assignment: CDR1 MDHEN and CDR2 SYDVKM. V trimming: 5 bases; J trimming: 0 bases; junction bases outside the gene matches: 11. The length of the CDR3 is 17 residues. CDR3 DNA: TGTGCCAGCAGTGCATACGTGGGGACAGGAAACCAAGAGACCCAGTACTTC. This translates into CASSAYVGTGNQETQYF.

This clonotype was seen at least ten times. A junction boundary mismatches the germline segment, possibly from a read error. The V and J genes are TRBV28 and TRBJ1-2; D gene ambiguous. Germline V gene sequence: CDR1 MDHEN, CDR2 SYDVKM. CDR3 length equals 13 residues. The CDR3 DNA follows: TGTGCCAGCAGTTTTAGGACTAACTATGGCTATACCTTC. Translating gives CASSFRTNYGYTF.

This clonotype showed up just a few times. The genes are TRBV5-1 and TRBJ2-2, with a tentative D call TRBD2 (6 bases). The CDR3 runs to 15 residues. Germline loops: CDR1 SGHRS, CDR2 YFSETQ. Trimming cost V 6 bases and J 6 bases, with 18 bases left between them. The CDR3 DNA reads TGCGCCAGCAAAGGACTATTTATCGGAGCCGGGGAGCTGTTTTTT. Translation: CASKGLFIGAGELFF. Complete variable domain (other parts from reference TRBV5-1 and TRBJ2-2): KAGVTQTPRYLIKTRGQQVTLSCSPISGHRSVSWYQQTPGQGLQFLFEYFSETQRNKGNFPGRFSGRQFSNSRSEMNVSTLELGDSALYLCASKGLFIGAGELFFGEGSRLTVL.

This clonotype came up many times. The chain joins TRBV29-1 to TRBJ2-2; D remains ambiguous. The germline gives CDR1 SQVTM, CDR2 ANQGSEA. V was cut by 6 bases and J by 4 bases, with 9 bases left in between. This CDR3 spans 12 amino acids. For the CDR3, the DNA is TGCAGCGTAGCTACGAGCACCGGGGAGCTGTTTTTT. Its translation: CSVATSTGELFF.

Notes on this clonotype: A much more abundant neighbour one base away suggests this may be a read error. The chain carries TRBV7-9 and TRBJ2-7, with a weak D call TRBD1 (6 bases). This CDR3 spans 13 amino acids. CDR1 is SEHNR, CDR2 FQNEAQ, per germline (reference sequence). The CDR3 loop reads CASRPTGSNEQCF. The CDR3 DNA follows: TGTGCCAGCAGGCCTACAGGGTCTAACGAGCAGTGCTTC.

This clonotype has a handful of counts. This chain joins TRBV27 and TRBJ2-7; D not certain. Trimming took off 0 bases at V and 1 base at J, with 10 bases between the two ends. The CDR3 spans 15 residues. The germline V gene has CDR1 MNHEY and CDR2 SMNVEV (reference sequence). Written as DNA, the CDR3 is TGTGCCAGCAGTTTATCCCCAGGACCATCCTACGAGCAGTACTTC. It specifies CASSLSPGPSYEQYF.

This clonotype turned up a few times. The chain recombines TRBV24-1 with TRBJ2-3; TRBD2 matches at 7 bases. V shed 4 bases, J shed 14 bases, and the junction held 14 bases outside the gene matches. The CDR3 spans 14 residues. CDR1 is KGHDR and CDR2 is SFDVKD in the germline V gene. CDR3 in DNA: TGTGCCACCAGTGACCCCGTGGGGGGGAGCAGAACGTATTTT. As protein: CATSDPVGGSRTYF.

The chain couples TRBV4-2 to TRBJ1-1; D call uncertain. This CDR3 is 13 amino acids long. CDR1 and CDR2 from the germline V gene are LGHNA and YNFKEQ. V lost 2 bases and J 7 bases, leaving 11 bases between the germline ends. The CDR3 nucleotides read TGTGCCAGCAGCCAATTTGGGCCCCTTGAAGCTTTCTTT. It is translated as CASSQFGPLEAFF.

In its sample, this clonotype was seen many times. This is likely a read error, given that the CDR3 carries no conserved phenylalanine or tryptophan at its end. V is TRBV29-1 and J is TRBJ2-5; D unclear. Germline loops: CDR1 SQVTM, CDR2 ANQGSEA. Trimming removed 0 bases at V and 0 bases at J, with 14 bases between. The CDR3 has 16 amino acids. The chain's CDR3 is CSVEDLGPRYQETQYL. The CDR3 DNA sequence: TGCAGCGTTGAAGATCTCGGTCCAAGGTACCAAGAGACCCAGTACCTC.

The gene calls are TRBV12-5 and TRBJ2-7; D not certain. Germline values: CDR1 LGHNT, CDR2 FRNRAP. V lost 1 base and J 2 bases, leaving 6 bases between the germline ends. The CDR3 covers 13 residues. The CDR3 nucleotides are TGTGCTAGTGGTTTGGAGGATACCTACGAGCAGTACTTC. Encoded protein: CASGLEDTYEQYF. The whole variable domain, remainder taken from reference TRBV12-5 and TRBJ2-7, is DARVTQTPRHKVTEMGQEVTMRCQPILGHNTVFWYRQTMMQGLELLAYFRNRAPLDDSGMPKDRFSAEMPDATLATLKIQPSEPRDSAVYFCASGLEDTYEQYFGPGTRLTVT.

This clonotype was observed a handful of times. The chain uses TRBV30 and TRBJ2-2, with 8 bases fitting TRBD1. CDR1 and CDR2 from the germline V gene are GTSNPN and SVGIG (reference sequence). CDR3 length equals 16 residues. Trimming removed 4 bases from V and 3 bases from J; junction bases left unmatched: 10. CDR3 sequence reads: CAWTTPGTGYTGELFF. CDR3 nucleotide sequence: TGTGCCTGGACCACCCCCGGGACAGGTTACACCGGGGAGCTGTTTTTT.

In its sample, this clonotype was seen a few times. The junction departs from germline at one end; a sequencing error may be responsible. The rearrangement joins TRBV7-2 to TRBJ2-4; TRBD2 matches at 11 bases. Germline V gene data show CDR1 as SGHTA and CDR2 as FQGNSA. The CDR3 length is 19 residues. This chain's CDR3 is CASSLWLAGGNIAKNIKYF. The CDR3 nucleotides read TGTGCCAGCAGCTTATGGCTAGCGGGGGGAAATATAGCCAAAAACATTAAGTACTTC.

The chain is built from TRBV12-3 or TRBV12-4 and TRBJ1-2; TRBD1 agrees at 8 bases. The J segment lost 6 bases and the V segment lost 7 bases, leaving 10 bases of the junction unmatched. There are 14 residues in the CDR3. The CDR3 reads CASTRGQGANGYTF. The CDR3 DNA follows: TGTGCCAGCACACGTGGGCAGGGGGCCAATGGCTACACCTTC.

The chain employs TRBV28 and TRBJ2-7, with TRBD1 matching 7 bases. This CDR3 comprises 13 residues. Germline V gene data show CDR1 as MDHEN and CDR2 as SYDVKM. Trimming removed 9 bases from V and 0 bases from J; junction bases left unmatched: 5. CDR3: CASEGASSYEQYF. CDR3 coding DNA: TGTGCCAGTGAGGGGGCGAGCTCCTACGAGCAGTACTTC.

This clonotype was counted many times. The chain has TRBV7-8 and TRBJ1-2, with D hard to call. CDR3 length equals 15 residues. V gave up 4 bases and J gave up 4 bases, with 16 bases separating them. CDR1 is SGHVS and CDR2 is FQNEAQ in the germline V gene. The CDR3 region has the DNA TGTGCCAGCAGCTCGCTCAGAACCACCCTCTATGGCTACACCTTC. Protein sequence: CASSSLRTTLYGYTF.